Sequencing of this TCR beta chain was carried out in a study of patients and donors after allogeneic stem cell transplantation. MiXCR was run by TCRdb on the RT-PCR reads, yielding one entry per CDR3 protein. The sample shows 920,000 or so distinct CDR3 sequences, 18% of them seen only once. The ends were cut back, 1 base at V and 8 bases at J, with 14 bases in the middle. This CDR3 spans 14 amino acids. Germline CDR1 is LNHNV and CDR2 is YYDKDF (reference sequence). This clonotype was observed a few times. The chain couples TRBV15 to TRBJ1-2; D is uncertain. Sequencing was performed on blood, either unsorted or a sorted T cell fraction (not recorded which). The sequence came from a human donor who was either an allogeneic HSCT recipient or a stem cell or donor lymphocyte infusion donor (not recorded which). It is not recorded whose cells these are; they may come from a transplant donor. CDR3 protein: CATSRVSGVGGYTF. The CDR3 DNA reads as TGTGCCACCAGCAGAGTGTCCGGGGTTGGGGGCTACACCTTC.